Presented here are 2 T cell receptor beta chains from one specimen sequenced in a study of cytomegalovirus exposure and HLA in healthy donors. Researchers ran the PCR with 60 Vbeta and 13 Jbeta primers. Libraries were prepared by immunoSEQ multiplex PCR; TCRdb keeps only in-frame clonotypes and omits some of them. Of about 210,000 clones listed, about 79% are singletons. What was sequenced was PBMCs. Receptors originate from a male donor in good health and CMV-seronegative.

The rearrangement joins TRBV11-1 to TRBJ2-6; 8 bases agree with TRBD1. From germline, CDR1 is SGHAT and CDR2 FQDESV (reference sequence). This CDR3 is built from 16 residues. The J segment lost 1 base and the V segment lost 5 bases, leaving 4 bases of the junction unmatched. CDR3 amino acids: CASSRTGQSGANVLTF. The CDR3 nucleotides are TGTGCCAGCAGCCGGACAGGGCAATCTGGGGCCAACGTCCTGACTTTC.

The CDR3 coding sequence is TGTGCCAGTAAAATCTCCGGGACATCTCCCCCTGAAGCTTTCTTT. It specifies CASKISGTSPPEAFF. The rearrangement uses TRBV19 and TRBJ1-1; the D gene is possibly TRBD1 (6 bases). Trimming took off 7 bases at V and 6 bases at J, with 21 bases between the two ends. Germline CDR1 is LNHDA and CDR2 is SQIVND (reference sequence). There are 15 residues in the CDR3.